The 31 T cell receptor beta chains below all came from one sample that was sequenced in a study of CD8 T cells in Susac syndrome. A quantity of roughly 0.5 to 1 ug RNA underwent reverse transcription using random hexamers. A single record per CDR3 protein comes from TCRdb applying MiXCR to the immunoSEQ multiplex PCR reads. The sample has over 95,000 distinct CDR3 sequences; just under 95% are singletons. Sequences were obtained from CD8+ T cells from PBMCs. The origin of the receptors is a human donor in good health.

The chain carries TRBV25-1 and TRBJ1-2; D gene uncertain. The CDR3 sequence is 13 residues long. From germline, CDR1 is MGHDK and CDR2 SYGVNS. Trimming stripped 2 bases from V and 4 bases from J, with 8 bases between. The CDR3 DNA reads as TGTGCCAGCAGTGAAGGTATTCGCTATGGCTACACCTTC. Translation gives CASSEGIRYGYTF.

The rearrangement links TRBV4-2 to TRBJ2-1, with 8 bases fitting TRBD2. The length of the CDR3 is 17 residues. Unmatched junction bases numbered 13, after V lost 4 bases and J lost 5 bases. Germline V gene data show CDR1 as LGHNA and CDR2 as YNFKEQ. In DNA, the CDR3 is TGTGCCAGCAGCCCCATTAATGGCGGGGGGCGGGACAATGAGCAGTTCTTC. Translated, it gives CASSPINGGGRDNEQFF.

This clonotype was detected once. This chain joins TRBV29-1 and TRBJ1-1; no reliable D call. The CDR3 is made up of 14 amino acids. V lost 2 bases and J lost 0, with 10 bases in between. Germline V lookup: CDR1 SQVTM, CDR2 ANQGSEA. CDR3 loop: CSVELAGLNTEAFF. For the CDR3, the DNA is TGCAGCGTTGAATTGGCAGGATTGAACACTGAAGCTTTCTTT.

The rearrangement uses TRBV3-1 and TRBJ2-3; D gene unclear. This CDR3 contains 16 residues. Trimming removed 3 bases at V and 2 bases at J, with 15 bases between. Germline CDR1 reads LGHDT; CDR2 reads YNNKEL (reference sequence). DNA for the CDR3: TGTGCCAGCAGCCACACCCCTTGGGAAAACACAGATACGCAGTATTTT. Its translation is CASSHTPWENTDTQYF.

The chain couples TRBV28 to TRBJ2-1; the D gene is possibly TRBD1 (6 bases). Germline-derived CDR1 and CDR2 are MDHEN and SYDVKM. V was shortened by 6 bases and J by 7 bases, with 22 bases between the two germline ends. CDR3 size: 16 residues. CDR3 nucleotides: TGTGCCAGCAGCCGACAGGACGGTCCCACCAGGAATGAGCAGTTCTTC. It encodes CASSRQDGPTRNEQFF.

The chain employs TRBV20-1 and TRBJ2-1, with 9 nucleotides matching TRBD2. This CDR3 is built from 14 residues. Germline V gene data show CDR1 as DFQATT and CDR2 as SNEGSKA (reference sequence). Trimming took 3 bases from V and 7 from J; bases not matched to a gene: 7. CDR3: CSARGGGARNEQFF. The CDR3 DNA reads TGCAGTGCTAGGGGCGGGGGGGCCCGGAATGAGCAGTTCTTC.

This clonotype showed up just once. This chain links TRBV12-5 with TRBJ1-3, with no clear D. V lost 7 bases and J 1 base, leaving 5 bases between the germline ends. CDR1 LGHNT and CDR2 FRNRAP come from the germline V gene. The CDR3 contains 12 residues. CDR3 bases: TGTGCTAGTGTTACTTCTGGAAACACCATATATTTT. Translating it yields CASVTSGNTIYF.

The chain uses TRBV10-3 and TRBJ1-1; no firm D call. CDR3 length equals 14 residues. Trimming shortened V by 7 bases and J by 1 base, and 13 bases separated the two germline ends. The V gene's germline CDR1 is ENHRY and CDR2 SYGVKD. The CDR3 spells CAIKDARGNTEAFF. For the CDR3, the DNA is TGTGCCATCAAAGACGCCCGTGGGAACACTGAAGCTTTCTTT.

The rearrangement links TRBV5-1 to TRBJ1-1, with no clear D. This CDR3 has 14 residues. CDR1 and CDR2 (germline): SGHRS, YFSETQ. The V end was cut by 2 bases, the J end by 3 bases, with 11 bases between. CDR3 in amino acids: CASSLRADDTEAFF. Written as DNA, the CDR3 is TGCGCCAGCAGCTTACGGGCAGATGACACTGAAGCTTTCTTT.

This clonotype has just one count. V usage is TRBV19 and J usage is TRBJ1-2; possible D gene TRBD1, 6 bases. Germline V gives CDR1 LNHDA, CDR2 SQIVND (reference sequence). This CDR3 spans 13 amino acids. Deletions cut 9 bases from V and 2 bases from J, with 13 bases between. The DNA of the CDR3 is TGTGCCAGCGGACAGTTTGAAAACTATGGCTACACCTTC. Amino acids: CASGQFENYGYTF.

The chain couples TRBV6-6 to TRBJ1-5; 7 bases align to TRBD1. The CDR3 is made up of 14 amino acids. V dropped 7 bases and J dropped 2; count of bases not matched to a gene: 5. From germline, CDR1 is MNHNY and CDR2 SVGAGI (reference sequence). The CDR3 coding sequence is TGTGCCAGCAACCATGGACAGGGCAATCAGCCCCAGCATTTT. Amino acids: CASNHGQGNQPQHF.

The chain joins TRBV7-2 to TRBJ2-3; 8 bases match TRBD2. Germline V gene lookup returns CDR1 SGHTA and CDR2 FQGNSA. This CDR3 has 15 amino acids. J lost 5 bases, V lost 8 bases, and 12 bases had no gene match. The CDR3, as DNA: TGTGCCAGCCGCCGAGCGGGAGTGTTCGGAGATACGCAGTATTTT. Amino acid sequence: CASRRAGVFGDTQYF.

The chain uses TRBV20-1 and TRBJ2-5; D is unresolved. CDR3 length: 15 amino acids. V was cut by 3 bases and J by 1 base, with 15 bases left in between. Germline V gene sequence: CDR1 DFQATT, CDR2 SNEGSKA (reference sequence). The CDR3 DNA reads as TGCAGTGCTAGTATCGGGTCCAGTGTCCAAGAGACCCAGTACTTC. Its translation is CSASIGSSVQETQYF.

J is TRBJ1-2 and V is TRBV6-6; D remains ambiguous. Trimming cost V 4 bases and J 0 bases, with 12 bases left between them. CDR1 is MNHNY, CDR2 SVGAGI, per germline (reference sequence). This CDR3 has 15 residues. CDR3 sequence (DNA): TGTGCCAGCAGTTCCCACCCCCCGTCTAACTATGGCTACACCTTC. Protein: CASSSHPPSNYGYTF.

V usage is TRBV5-5 and J usage is TRBJ2-7; D is tentatively TRBD1 or TRBD2 (5 bases each). CDR3 length equals 17 residues. Trimming took off 0 bases at V and 4 bases at J, with 20 bases between the two ends. Germline V gene lookup returns CDR1 SGHKS and CDR2 YYEKEE (reference sequence). CDR3 sequence (DNA): TGTGCCAGCAGCTTGGCTGGGGGAGTCCGACTCAATTACGAGCAGTACTTC. Protein product: CASSLAGGVRLNYEQYF.

The chain has TRBV27 and TRBJ2-3; TRBD2 aligns across 11 bases. Trimming at V came to 3 bases and at J to 5 bases, leaving 1 base not matched to a gene. Germline V gene sequence: CDR1 MNHEY, CDR2 SMNVEV (reference sequence). The CDR3 contains 14 residues. The CDR3 sequence is CASSFGLAGDTQYF. Here the CDR3 DNA reads TGTGCCAGCAGTTTCGGACTAGCGGGAGATACGCAGTATTTT.

The CDR3 region is CASSIDRVDYGYTF. CDR3 nucleotide sequence: TGTGCCAGCAGTATCGACAGGGTAGACTATGGCTACACCTTC. The chain combines TRBV28 with TRBJ1-2, with TRBD1 matching 7 bases. The trim removed 5 bases at V and 3 bases at J, leaving 6 bases unmatched. The CDR3 runs 14 residues. Germline assignment: CDR1 MDHEN and CDR2 SYDVKM.

This clonotype has a handful of counts. The V call is TRBV6-1, the J call TRBJ2-7, with D tentatively TRBD1 (6 bases). This CDR3 has 13 amino acids. The V gene's germline CDR1 is MNHNS and CDR2 SASEGT. The germline V and J ends were trimmed by 4 bases and 2 bases, with 9 bases remaining between them. CDR3: CASSGGQTYEQYF. CDR3 bases: TGTGCCAGCAGTGGCGGACAGACCTACGAGCAGTACTTC.

The chain is built from TRBV9 and TRBJ1-1; 8 positions agree with TRBD1. The CDR3 consists of 14 residues. Trimming removed 3 bases from V and 1 base from J; junction bases left unmatched: 2. Per germline, CDR1 SGDLS and CDR2 YYNGEE. The CDR3 DNA reads TGTGCCAGCAGCGCGGGACAGGAGAACACTGAAGCTTTCTTT. As protein: CASSAGQENTEAFF. Filled out from reference TRBV9 and TRBJ1-1, the complete variable domain reads DSGVTQTPKHLITATGQRVTLRCSPRSGDLSVYWYQQSLDQGLQFLIQYYNGEERAKGNILERFSAQQFPDLHSELNLSSLELGDSALYFCASSAGQENTEAFFGQGTRLTVV.

The chain combines TRBV3-1 with TRBJ1-1, with D perhaps matching TRBD1 (5 bases). CDR3 length: 13 amino acids. Germline V lookup: CDR1 LGHDT, CDR2 YNNKEL (reference sequence). Trimming pared 3 bases from V and 4 bases from J, leaving 9 bases between. The CDR3 region is CASSHDGGTEAFF. For the CDR3, the DNA is TGTGCCAGCAGCCATGACGGGGGCACTGAAGCTTTCTTT. The full variable domain, with the rest looked up from reference TRBV3-1 and TRBJ1-1, is DTAVSQTPKYLVTQMGNDKSIKCEQNLGHDTMYWYKQDSKKFLKIMFSYNNKELIINETVPNRFSPKSPDKAHLNLHINSLELGDSAVYFCASSHDGGTEAFFGQGTRLTVV.

The chain carries TRBV2 and TRBJ2-2; TRBD1 aligns across 9 bases. CDR1 and CDR2 (germline): SNHLY, FYNNEI. The CDR3 has 13 residues. Unmatched junction bases numbered 6, after V lost 10 bases and J lost 6 bases. Here the CDR3 reads CANRGRAAGELFF. In DNA, the CDR3 is TGTGCCAACAGGGGGCGAGCCGCCGGGGAGCTGTTTTTT.

V usage is TRBV20-1 and J usage is TRBJ1-1, with D possibly TRBD1 on 5 matching bases. In germline, CDR1 is DFQATT, CDR2 SNEGSKA (reference sequence). The V gene lost 3 bases and the J gene lost 3 bases, with 17 bases spanning the gap. The CDR3 loop spans 15 amino acids. CDR3 residues: CSARAPFGQDTEAFF. The CDR3, as DNA: TGCAGTGCTAGGGCTCCCTTCGGACAAGACACTGAAGCTTTCTTT.

This clonotype has more than one count but fewer than ten. The V gene is TRBV4-3, the J gene TRBJ1-4, with D maybe TRBD1 (6 bases). Trimming removed 0 bases from V and 5 bases from J, with 13 bases in between. Germline-derived CDR1 and CDR2 are LGHNA and YSLEER. This CDR3 is built from 16 residues. CDR3 loop: CASSQDLEGVNEKLFF. As DNA, the CDR3 is TGCGCCAGCAGCCAAGATCTCGAGGGGGTCAATGAAAAACTGTTTTTT.

The chain uses TRBV27 and TRBJ1-5; possible D gene TRBD1, 6 bases. The length of the CDR3 is 14 residues. Trimming left V 6 bases short and J 4 bases short, with 13 bases between. Per germline, CDR1 MNHEY and CDR2 SMNVEV (reference sequence). The chain's CDR3 is CASSPAGENQPQHF. In nucleotides, the CDR3 is TGTGCCAGCAGCCCGGCAGGGGAGAATCAGCCCCAGCATTTT.

This chain links TRBV19 with TRBJ2-3; weak D call: TRBD1 (6 bases). CDR3 length: 17 amino acids. Germline V CDR1 and CDR2: LNHDA, SQIVND (reference sequence). Trimming took 6 bases from V and 2 from J, leaving 21 bases between them. For the CDR3, the DNA is TGTGCCAGTAGCCACCACCCCGGGACAAAGGTCACAGATACGCAGTATTTT. It translates to CASSHHPGTKVTDTQYF.

This clonotype showed up just once. The rearrangement uses TRBV6-4 and TRBJ2-1; 9 bases agree with TRBD2. Trimming took 5 bases from V and 5 from J; bases not matched to a gene: 4. There are 14 residues in the CDR3. The germline V gene encodes CDR1 MRHNA and CDR2 SNTAGT. CDR3 amino acids: CASSRTSDHNEQFF. The CDR3 DNA sequence: TGTGCCAGCAGTAGGACTAGCGACCACAATGAGCAGTTCTTC.

The J gene is TRBJ1-2, the V gene TRBV9, with a possible D match to TRBD1 (6 bases). The CDR3 is made up of 14 amino acids. Germline CDR1 reads SGDLS; CDR2 reads YYNGEE. V was clipped by 3 bases and J by 8 bases, with 17 bases between them. In DNA, the CDR3 is TGTGCCAGCAGCGCGGGGGGCGCGTCGTGGGGCTACACCTTC. It is translated as CASSAGGASWGYTF.

V is TRBV6-2 or TRBV6-3 and J is TRBJ1-1; D unresolved. The CDR3 runs to 11 residues. V lost 6 bases and J lost 6, with 8 bases in between. The V gene's germline CDR1 is MNHEY and CDR2 SVGEGT. Here the CDR3 reads CASSRGSEAFF. CDR3 in DNA: TGTGCCAGCAGCCGAGGGTCTGAAGCTTTCTTT.

This chain links TRBV14 with TRBJ1-2; possibly TRBD1 for D (5 bases). CDR1 and CDR2 (germline): SGHDN, FVKESK. This CDR3 region has 14 residues. V gave up 4 bases and J gave up 4 bases, with 13 bases separating them. Here the CDR3 DNA reads TGTGCCAGCAGCCTCCGGGGACTGAGCTATGGCTACACCTTC. This encodes CASSLRGLSYGYTF.

The sample holds a few counts of this clonotype. This chain uses TRBV20-1 with TRBJ2-7, with 10 positions matching TRBD2. J lost 4 bases, V lost 0 bases, and 6 bases had no gene match. CDR1 and CDR2 from the germline V gene are DFQATT and SNEGSKA (reference sequence). The CDR3 has 15 amino acids. CDR3 loop: CSARDPYSGGYEQYF. For the CDR3, the DNA is TGCAGTGCTAGAGATCCTTATAGCGGGGGGTACGAGCAGTACTTC.

The chain joins TRBV5-6 to TRBJ2-1, with D tentatively TRBD2 (5 bases). Germline V gives CDR1 SGHDT, CDR2 YYEEEE. V dropped 2 bases and J dropped 4 bases, with 16 bases sitting between them. The CDR3 has 16 residues. The CDR3 protein is CASSFRGQRTYNEQFF. The CDR3 coding sequence is TGTGCCAGCAGCTTCCGTGGCCAGCGGACTTACAATGAGCAGTTCTTC.